This note documents a single T cell receptor beta chain sequence. Methods used by the authors: Estimates of nucleated cell counts were drawn from the amplification of reference gene primers. Assay used: immunoSEQ multiplex PCR; TCRdb lists only in-frame clones, some missing. Clone size and the V and J calls come from that table; the DNA yielded D and trimming. There are around 450,000 clones in the sample; roughly 87% occur only once, and 0.7% lies in the top ten. Individuals aged roughly 18 to 95 years were recruited from 24 US areas. Cohort placement rested on clinical history that participants reported themselves. This sample is part of a study of blood T cell repertoires in COVID-19. Study information: Sample material is recorded as cDNA or gDNA derived from T cells, B-cell-depleted T cells, or PBMCs.

The germline V and J ends were trimmed by 4 bases and 3 bases, with 12 bases remaining between them. Germline V gene sequence: CDR1 ENHRY, CDR2 SYGVKD. This CDR3 has 14 residues. This chain uses TRBV10-3 with TRBJ1-2; no clear D. The TCR comes from a woman aged 18-29 years who had recovered from COVID-19. What was sequenced was PBMCs or T cells enriched from blood (not recorded which). The CDR3 reads CAISAALGDYGYTF. The CDR3 region has the DNA TGTGCCATCAGTGCGGCCCTCGGGGACTATGGCTACACCTTC.